Shown below are 4 T cell receptor delta chains from a single sample sequenced in a study of delta chains in infants with herpesvirus infections. TCR cDNA was made from PBMC RNA with gamma- and delta-chain-specific primers. TCRdb reprocessed the RT-PCR reads through CATT. The table shows 1,300 to 1,500 delta-chain clones, with just under 35% occurring only once. The starting material was peripheral blood, obtained at time point 1 of longitudinal follow-up. The receptors stem from a human donor who was a Ugandan infant, either HIV-exposed or HIV-unexposed (not recorded which).

CDR3 residues: CALGELGPISLTGGLTAQLFF. CDR3 DNA: TGTGCTCTTGGGGAACTAGGTCCCATTTCGCTTACTGGGGGACTGACAGCACAACTCTTCTTT. The rearrangement joins TRDV1 to TRDJ2, with 9 bases identical to TRDD3. Germline V gene sequence: CDR1 TSWWSYY, CDR2 QGS. J gave up 3 bases and V 0 bases, and 17 bases lay outside the gene matches. The CDR3 spans 21 residues.

This clone qualifies as hyperexpanded (1% or more). Different DNA sequences within this sample yield the same CDR3. The chain couples TRDV1 to TRDJ1, with a weak D call TRDD3 (5 bases). The V end was cut by 3 bases, the J end by 4 bases, with 9 bases between. This CDR3 contains 13 residues. In germline, CDR1 is TSWWSYY, CDR2 QGS. CDR3 coding DNA: TGTGCTCTTGGGGATCCCCTGGGCGATAAACTCATCTTT. Protein: CALGDPLGDKLIF.

A word on this clone: TCRdb records a much larger clone's protein for this DNA, with a difference at residue 3 that likely arises from a read error; the protein given is the translation of the DNA. The J gene is TRDJ1, the V gene TRDV3; 9 bases align to TRDD2. The CDR3 totals 19 residues. Trimming removed 3 bases from V and 0 bases from J; junction bases left unmatched: 20. Germline V CDR1 and CDR2: TVYSNPD, GDNSRS (reference sequence). The chain's CDR3 is CALRPSYSTGVGYTDKLIF. CDR3 sequence (DNA): TGTGCCTTAAGGCCTTCCTACAGTACTGGGGTAGGGTACACCGATAAACTCATCTTT.

Comment on this clone: A much larger clone sits a single nucleotide away, making a read error possible. V and J are TRDV1 and TRDJ3, with a tentative D call TRDD2 (6 bases). The CDR3 is made up of 22 amino acids. The germline V gene encodes CDR1 TSWWSYY and CDR2 QGS. The CDR3 coding sequence is TGTGCTCTTGGGATCCGGCCTTCCCGAGTACAATCCAGCTCCTGGGTCACCCGACAGATGTTTTTC. This sequence encodes CALGIRPSRVQSSSWVTRQMFF.